This TCR beta chain was documented in a study of blood T cell repertoires in COVID-19. The V and J ends lost 3 bases and 8 bases respectively, with 10 bases between them. The CDR3 has 12 amino acids. TCRdb's table, derived via immunoSEQ multiplex PCR, lists solely in-frame clones and lacks some. The profile covers approximately 68,000 clones, with nearly 90% appearing a single time and roughly 2.6% taken by the ten largest. The sample comprised peripheral blood. The TCR originated in a man in his 70s with active or convalescent COVID-19. The rearrangement links TRBV12-3 or TRBV12-4 to TRBJ1-2; D is ambiguous. The CDR3 protein is CASSFSSEGYTF. DNA for the CDR3: TGTGCCAGCAGTTTCTCATCGGAGGGCTACACCTTC.